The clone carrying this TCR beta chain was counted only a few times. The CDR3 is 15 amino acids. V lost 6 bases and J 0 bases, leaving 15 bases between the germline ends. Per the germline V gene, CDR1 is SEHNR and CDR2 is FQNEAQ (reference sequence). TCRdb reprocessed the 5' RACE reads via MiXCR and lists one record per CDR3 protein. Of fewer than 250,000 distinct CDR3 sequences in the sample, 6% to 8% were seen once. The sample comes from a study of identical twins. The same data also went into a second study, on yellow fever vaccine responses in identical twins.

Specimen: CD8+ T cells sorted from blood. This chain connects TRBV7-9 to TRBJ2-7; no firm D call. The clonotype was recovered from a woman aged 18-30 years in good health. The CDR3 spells CASRPSSSGSYEQYF. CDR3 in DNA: TGTGCCAGCAGGCCAAGTAGCTCGGGCTCCTACGAGCAGTACTTC.